These 4 T cell receptor beta chains were sequenced from one sample in a study of CD8 T cells in Susac syndrome. RNA totalling about 0.45 to 1 ug underwent reverse transcription with random hexamers. TCRdb ran MiXCR on the immunoSEQ multiplex PCR reads and lists one entry per CDR3 protein. The table records about 300,000 distinct CDR3 sequences, about 82% of them present only once. Sequenced: CD8+ T cells from PBMCs. The origin of the receptors is a human donor with multiple sclerosis.

The chain couples TRBV6-5 to TRBJ2-1, with 7 bases matching TRBD2. The CDR3 runs 14 residues. Losses at the gene ends were 6 bases for V and 1 base for J; bases not matched to a gene: 3. CDR1 is MNHEY, CDR2 SVGAGI, per germline. CDR3 loop: CASSGLGSYNEQFF. The CDR3 DNA sequence: TGTGCCAGCAGCGGACTAGGGTCCTACAATGAGCAGTTCTTC.

This clonotype is a singleton in its sample. The chain uses TRBV7-9 and TRBJ2-7, with unresolved D. This CDR3 has 12 residues. Trimming stripped 7 bases from V and 4 bases from J, with 11 bases between. Germline V lookup: CDR1 SEHNR, CDR2 FQNEAQ (reference sequence). DNA for the CDR3: TGTGCCAGCAACGAAACCGGGTACGAGCAGTACTTC. Protein sequence: CASNETGYEQYF.

This chain uses TRBV29-1 with TRBJ1-1; TRBD1 aligns across 8 bases. Looked up from germline, CDR1 is SQVTM and CDR2 is ANQGSEA. CDR3 size: 15 residues. The V segment lost 3 bases and the J segment 10 bases; nucleotides outside the gene matches: 16. The CDR3 nucleotides read TGCAGCGTTGACCGGACAGGGCGCCCTAATTTAGGAGCTTTCTTT. This codes for CSVDRTGRPNLGAFF. The variable domain in full, with the rest retrieved from reference TRBV29-1 and TRBJ1-1, is SAVISQKPSRDICQRGTSLTIQCQVDSQVTMMFWYRQQPGQSLTLIATANQGSEATYESGFVIDKFPISRPNLTFSTLTVSNMSPEDSSIYLCSVDRTGRPNLGAFFGQGTRLTVV.

The rearrangement links TRBV28 to TRBJ1-5, with TRBD1 identical over 9 bases. After removal of 1 base from V and 3 bases from J, the junction contained 4 bases not matched to a gene. The CDR3 contains 16 residues. Germline CDR1 MDHEN, CDR2 SYDVKM. The CDR3 nucleotides read TGTGCCAGCAGTTTATCGGGACAGGGATACAATCAGCCCCAGCATTTT. Translating gives CASSLSGQGYNQPQHF. The full variable domain, completed using reference TRBV28 and TRBJ1-5, is DVKVTQSSRYLVKRTGEKVFLECVQDMDHENMFWYRQDPGLGLRLIYFSYDVKMKEKGDIPEGYSVSREKKERFSLILESASTNQTSMYLCASSLSGQGYNQPQHFGDGTRLSIL.